Listed here are 3 T cell receptor beta chains from one sample, sequenced in a study of identical twins. Using its own MiXCR run on the 5' RACE reads, TCRdb lists one record per CDR3 protein. The sample holds some 560,000 distinct CDR3 sequences, around a tenth seen once. These data were also reused for a study on yellow fever vaccine responses in identical twins.

The material sequenced was PBMCs. The receptors come from a woman younger than 35 in good health.

This clonotype was detected many times. The J gene is TRBJ2-5, the V gene TRBV6-2 or TRBV6-3; tentative D call: TRBD1 (5 bases). The ends were cut back, 6 bases at V and 2 bases at J, with 13 bases in the middle. CDR3 length: 14 residues. The germline V gene has CDR1 MNHEY and CDR2 SVGEGT. The CDR3: CASRRTGTQETQYF. In nucleotides, the CDR3 is TGTGCCAGCAGAAGAACAGGTACACAAGAGACCCAGTACTTC.

This clonotype was recorded a few times. The chain combines TRBV9 with TRBJ2-1; D not resolved. Germline V gene sequence: CDR1 SGDLS, CDR2 YYNGEE. Trimming shortened V by 2 bases and J by 6 bases, and 6 bases separated the two germline ends. CDR3 length equals 12 residues. For the CDR3, the DNA is TGTGCCAGCAGCGTCGGCGCCAATGAGCAGTTCTTC. This codes for CASSVGANEQFF.

There are many counts of this clonotype. The genes are TRBV6-5 and TRBJ1-1, with a possible D match to TRBD1 (6 bases). V was pared by 6 bases and J by 9 bases, with 17 bases between. The CDR3 extends over 13 amino acids. Per the germline V gene, CDR1 is MNHEY and CDR2 is SVGAGI. Here the CDR3 reads CASRLTGTMKAFF. As DNA, the CDR3 is TGTGCCAGCAGACTGACAGGTACAATGAAAGCTTTCTTT.